One sample yielded the 32 T cell receptor beta chains listed below, sequenced in a study of PD-L1 blockade in urothelial cancer. The time point here: pretreatment peripheral blood. The data were produced by immunoSEQ multiplex PCR, yet TCRdb's version contains in-frame clones alone and is incomplete. The sample holds roughly 120,000 clones; roughly 83% are singletons and the top ten take about 2.9%. The starting material was PBMCs, obtained around atezolizumab (anti-PD-L1) treatment. The receptors were sampled from a man in his fifties with urothelial cancer.

This chain uses TRBV6-5 with TRBJ2-7, with 8 bases aligning to TRBD1. Germline values: CDR1 MNHEY, CDR2 SVGAGI. V was pared by 8 bases and J by 0 bases, with 12 bases of the junction left unmatched. The CDR3 length is 16 residues. CDR3 amino acids: CASRSFRDRSSYEQYF. The CDR3 bases are TGTGCCAGCCGTTCGTTCCGGGACAGGAGCTCCTACGAGCAGTACTTC.

The chain couples TRBV19 to TRBJ2-1; 14 bases match TRBD2. Germline values: CDR1 LNHDA, CDR2 SQIVND (reference sequence). The CDR3 runs to 12 residues. J was trimmed by 15 bases and V by 7 bases; bases with no gene match: 5. The CDR3 is CASKGTSGSLFF. The CDR3 bases are TGTGCCAGTAAGGGGACTAGCGGGAGTTTGTTCTTC. Full variable domain (outside the CDR3, taken from reference TRBV19 and TRBJ2-1): DGGITQSPKYLFRKEGQNVTLSCEQNLNHDAMYWYRQDPGQGLRLIYYSQIVNDFQKGDIAEGYSVSREKKESFPLTVTSAQKNPTAFYLCASKGTSGSLFFGPGTRLTVL.

This clone came up once. The V call is TRBV10-2, the J call TRBJ2-7; TRBD1 aligns across 11 bases. Germline trimming cut 3 bases from V and 1 base from J; bases unmatched to any gene: 5. Germline V gene sequence: CDR1 WSHSY, CDR2 SAAADI. This CDR3 has 16 amino acids. The CDR3 bases are TGCGCCAGCAGTGATTACCGGGACAGGGGGTCCTACGAGCAGTACTTC. It is translated as CASSDYRDRGSYEQYF.

The rearrangement links TRBV4-2 to TRBJ2-7; 10 bases agree with TRBD2. Trimming at V came to 0 bases and at J to 4 bases, leaving 6 bases not matched to a gene. CDR3 size: 16 residues. CDR1 LGHNA and CDR2 YNFKEQ come from the germline V gene. The CDR3 is CASSQDWPSGSYEQYF. The CDR3 DNA reads as TGTGCCAGCAGCCAAGATTGGCCTAGCGGGAGTTACGAGCAGTACTTC.

The chain recombines TRBV27 with TRBJ1-5, with a weak D call TRBD1 (5 bases). The CDR3 runs to 14 residues. Germline loops: CDR1 MNHEY, CDR2 SMNVEV (reference sequence). Deletions cut 6 bases from V and 9 bases from J, with 18 bases between. CDR3 sequence reads: CASSPSPGQGPQHF. The CDR3 nucleotides are TGTGCCAGCAGCCCTTCTCCCGGGCAGGGGCCCCAGCATTTT.

This chain uses TRBV4-2 with TRBJ1-4; TRBD1 matches at 7 bases. Germline V CDR1 and CDR2: LGHNA, YNFKEQ. The CDR3 consists of 16 residues. V lost 4 bases and J lost 0; bases outside the gene matches: 5. The chain's CDR3 is CASSPTGTATNEKLFF. DNA for the CDR3: TGTGCCAGCAGCCCGACAGGGACTGCAACTAATGAAAAACTGTTTTTT.

The genes are TRBV10-1 and TRBJ2-1; 13 nucleotides agree with TRBD2. Germline CDR1 and CDR2: WNHNN and SYGVQD (reference sequence). Germline trimming cut 5 bases from V and 8 bases from J; bases unmatched to any gene: 3. The CDR3 sequence is 14 residues long. In DNA form, the CDR3 reads TGCGCCAGCAGTTATACTAGCGGGAGGGATGAGCAGTTCTTC. This codes for CASSYTSGRDEQFF.

The chain combines TRBV5-1 with TRBJ2-7; 8 bases line up with TRBD2. Germline V gene data show CDR1 as SGHRS and CDR2 as YFSETQ. J lost 3 bases, V lost 4 bases, and 9 bases had no gene match. CDR3 length: 15 amino acids. CDR3: CASSPMGSGNYEQYF. The CDR3 DNA sequence: TGCGCCAGCAGCCCCATGGGTAGCGGGAACTACGAGCAGTACTTC.

V and J are TRBV14 and TRBJ2-2, with 13 bases aligning to TRBD2. This CDR3 is 16 amino acids long. V lost 4 bases, J lost 6 bases, and 5 bases stayed unmatched. Germline values: CDR1 SGHDN, CDR2 FVKESK. The CDR3 nucleotides are TGTGCCAGCAGCCCACTGGGACTAGCGGGACCCGGGGAGCTGTTTTTT. Amino acid sequence: CASSPLGLAGPGELFF. Combining the CDR3 with reference TRBV14 and TRBJ2-2 gives the whole variable domain EAGVTQFPSHSVIEKGQTVTLRCDPISGHDNLYWYRRVMGKEIKFLLHFVKESKQDESGMPNNRFLAERTGGTYSTLKVQPAELEDSGVYFCASSPLGLAGPGELFFGEGSRLTVL.

The chain couples TRBV2 to TRBJ1-5; D gene ambiguous. The CDR3 runs to 14 residues. Per the germline V gene, CDR1 is SNHLY and CDR2 is FYNNEI. V was pared by 5 bases and J by 4 bases, with 12 bases between. The CDR3 DNA is TGTGCCAGCAGTAAGTCCGGGAAGAATCAGCCCCAGCATTTT. This sequence encodes CASSKSGKNQPQHF. Filled out from reference TRBV2 and TRBJ1-5, the complete variable domain reads EPEVTQTPSHQVTQMGQEVILRCVPISNHLYFYWYRQILGQKVEFLVSFYNNEISEKSEIFDDQFSVERPDGSNFTLKIRSTKLEDSAMYFCASSKSGKNQPQHFGDGTRLSIL.

The chain carries TRBV11-2 and TRBJ1-6, with D possibly matching TRBD1 (6 bases). With 1 base removed from V and 2 bases from J, the gap between germline ends came to 9 bases. The CDR3 runs 16 residues. The V gene's germline CDR1 is SGHAT and CDR2 FQNNGV. The CDR3 is CASSLARGTYNSPLHF. The CDR3 nucleotides are TGTGCCAGCAGCTTAGCCAGGGGAACCTATAATTCACCCCTCCACTTT. The complete variable domain, with remaining parts taken from reference TRBV11-2 and TRBJ1-6, reads EAGVAQSPRYKIIEKRQSVAFWCNPISGHATLYWYQQILGQGPKLLIQFQNNGVVDDSQLPKDRFSAERLKGVDSTLKIQPAKLEDSAVYLCASSLARGTYNSPLHFGNGTRLTVT.

The chain employs TRBV16 and TRBJ2-7; D is undetermined. The CDR3 loop spans 15 amino acids. Germline V gene lookup returns CDR1 KGHSY and CDR2 FQNENV. The V end lost 3 bases, the J end lost 0 bases, and 12 bases lay between the germline ends. CDR3 amino acids: CASSHQWPFSYEQYF. The CDR3 bases are TGTGCCAGCAGCCATCAGTGGCCGTTCTCCTACGAGCAGTACTTC.

V gene TRBV7-9 combines with J gene TRBJ1-6, with 7 nucleotides matching TRBD1. The V gene end was trimmed by 5 bases and the J gene end by 7 bases; junction bases not matched to a gene: 5. Germline V CDR1 and CDR2: SEHNR, FQNEAQ (reference sequence). CDR3 size: 14 residues. DNA for the CDR3: TGTGCCAGCAGCCCCGGGACAGAGAATTCACCCCTCCACTTT. Translated: CASSPGTENSPLHF.

This chain joins TRBV5-6 and TRBJ2-1; 8 bases line up with TRBD2. The ends lost 2 bases at V and 9 bases at J; junction bases unmatched: 7. Germline CDR1 reads SGHDT; CDR2 reads YYEEEE. This CDR3 comprises 14 residues. The CDR3 sequence is CASSLRGLGGEQFF. CDR3 nucleotides: TGTGCCAGCAGCTTAAGGGGACTAGGGGGTGAGCAGTTCTTC.

V is TRBV7-9 and J is TRBJ2-1, with 7 bases lining up with TRBD2. The V gene's germline CDR1 is SEHNR and CDR2 FQNEAQ (reference sequence). CDR3 size: 17 residues. V shed 10 bases and J 0 bases; nucleotides not matched to a gene: 15. The CDR3 nucleotides are TGTGCCACCCCAGGGCGGGGGATCTTCAGCTCCTACAATGAGCAGTTCTTC. As protein: CATPGRGIFSSYNEQFF.

This rearrangement joins TRBV6-6 to TRBJ2-7; TRBD1 matches at 9 bases. The CDR3 sequence is 14 residues long. The ends lost 6 bases at V and 4 bases at J; junction bases unmatched: 7. From germline, CDR1 is MNHNY and CDR2 SVGAGI (reference sequence). CDR3 sequence (DNA): TGTGCCAGCAGACCGGGACAGGGCCTTTACGAGCAGTACTTC. Amino acid sequence: CASRPGQGLYEQYF.

V and J are TRBV15 and TRBJ2-1; 7 bases fit TRBD2. Germline trimming cut 4 bases from V and 4 bases from J; bases unmatched to any gene: 7. The germline gives CDR1 LNHNV, CDR2 YYDKDF (reference sequence). CDR3 length equals 15 residues. This CDR3 reads CATSNRASGYNEQFF. The CDR3 coding sequence is TGTGCCACCAGCAATCGGGCTAGCGGATACAATGAGCAGTTCTTC. The whole variable domain, filled in from reference TRBV15 and TRBJ2-1, reads DAMVIQNPRYQVTQFGKPVTLSCSQTLNHNVMYWYQQKSSQAPKLLFHYYDKDFNNEADTPDNFQSRRPNTSFCFLDIRSPGLGDTAMYLCATSNRASGYNEQFFGPGTRLTVL.

V gene TRBV6-6 combines with J gene TRBJ2-7, with 7 nucleotides matching TRBD1. Trimming removed 2 bases from V and 5 bases from J; junction bases left unmatched: 12. CDR1 MNHNY and CDR2 SVGAGI come from the germline V gene (reference sequence). The CDR3 runs to 16 residues. The CDR3 DNA reads TGTGCCAGCAGTTACCCCGACAGGGAAGTTCAGAACGAGCAGTACTTC. Translating it yields CASSYPDREVQNEQYF.

The gene calls are TRBV5-1 and TRBJ1-1; 10 nucleotides line up with TRBD1. V dropped 4 bases and J dropped 5; count of bases not matched to a gene: 5. Germline values: CDR1 SGHRS, CDR2 YFSETQ. The CDR3 extends over 14 amino acids. Written as DNA, the CDR3 is TGCGCCAGCAGCCAGACAGGGGGCCCGACTGAAGCTTTCTTT. Translated: CASSQTGGPTEAFF.

This clone was seen many times. V gene TRBV5-1 combines with J gene TRBJ2-2; TRBD2 might be the D (5 bases). Trimming took 7 bases from V and 6 from J, leaving 16 bases between them. This CDR3 has 14 amino acids. The germline V gene has CDR1 SGHRS and CDR2 YFSETQ. The CDR3 DNA reads as TGCGCCAGCGCTGGTCCAGGAGGCTCCGGGGAGCTGTTTTTT. This codes for CASAGPGGSGELFF.

The chain couples TRBV6-5 to TRBJ2-7, with no clear D. CDR1 and CDR2 (germline): MNHEY, SVGAGI. This CDR3 has 10 residues. The V and J ends lost 9 bases and 4 bases respectively, with 7 bases between them. Here the CDR3 DNA reads TGTGCCAGTCAAAATTACGAGCAGTACTTC. It specifies CASQNYEQYF.

This chain joins TRBV4-1 and TRBJ2-7; no reliable D call. V lost 1 base, J lost 4 bases, and 8 bases lay in between. Germline values: CDR1 MGHRA, CDR2 YSYEKL. CDR3 length equals 13 residues. This CDR3 reads CASSQVEKYEQYF. The CDR3 DNA is TGCGCCAGCAGCCAAGTGGAGAAATACGAGCAGTACTTC.

In nucleotides, the CDR3 is TGCGCCAGCAGCTTGGACGCAGGGGCGACCTACGAGCAGTACTTC. Amino acids: CASSLDAGATYEQYF. The chain combines TRBV5-1 with TRBJ2-7; D might be TRBD1 (6 bases). CDR3 size: 15 residues. V dropped 0 bases and J dropped 2 bases, with 12 bases sitting between them. Germline loops: CDR1 SGHRS, CDR2 YFSETQ.

V gene TRBV28 combines with J gene TRBJ2-7, with D perhaps matching TRBD1 (5 bases). Germline V gene lookup returns CDR1 MDHEN and CDR2 SYDVKM. The CDR3 totals 14 residues. Deletions cut 7 bases from V and 2 bases from J, with 15 bases between. Here the CDR3 DNA reads TGTGCCAGCACAATGCAGGGAATTCCCTACGAGCAGTACTTC. It translates to CASTMQGIPYEQYF.

The gene calls are TRBV28 and TRBJ2-1; 7 bases align to TRBD2. V lost 8 bases and J lost 6; bases outside the gene matches: 13. The CDR3 runs 15 residues. Germline CDR1 is MDHEN and CDR2 is SYDVKM. The CDR3, as DNA: TGTGCCAGCGCTTTAGACGTGGGGGGGAGCAATGAGCAGTTCTTC. It encodes CASALDVGGSNEQFF.

V usage is TRBV11-2 and J usage is TRBJ2-2; unclear D gene. Trimming removed 5 bases from V and 0 bases from J, with 10 bases in between. CDR1 and CDR2 from the germline V gene are SGHAT and FQNNGV. The CDR3 consists of 15 residues. CDR3 DNA sequence: TGTGCCAGCAGCCTTTGGGCCACGAACACCGGGGAGCTGTTTTTT. Its protein product is CASSLWATNTGELFF.

The V and J genes are TRBV19 and TRBJ2-1; 11 bases agree with TRBD2. Germline V lookup: CDR1 LNHDA, CDR2 SQIVND (reference sequence). The CDR3 runs to 15 residues. V gave up 3 bases and J gave up 9 bases; unmatched junction bases: 7. CDR3 sequence: CASSISLAGGREQFF. The CDR3 bases are TGTGCCAGTAGTATCAGTCTAGCGGGAGGTCGTGAGCAGTTCTTC.

The chain carries TRBV18 and TRBJ2-7; TRBD1 aligns across 7 bases. Germline-derived CDR1 and CDR2 are KGHSH and LQKENI. This CDR3 has 14 amino acids. V lost 5 bases to trimming and J lost 4 bases; unmatched junction nucleotides: 8. DNA for the CDR3: TGTGCCAGCTCATCTTACAGGGGCCCATACGAGCAGTACTTC. Residues: CASSSYRGPYEQYF.

The genes are TRBV28 and TRBJ2-1, with 10 bases identical to TRBD1. The V and J ends lost 3 bases and 5 bases, in that order; junction bases with no gene match: 10. Germline V CDR1 and CDR2: MDHEN, SYDVKM. The CDR3 has 17 residues. CDR3 loop: CASSFWPRDRGHNEQFF. The CDR3 DNA reads TGTGCCAGCAGTTTTTGGCCCCGGGACAGGGGACACAATGAGCAGTTCTTC.

CDR3 sequence (DNA): TGTGCCAGCAGTGGGAGCGGTTGGGGCGGGGAGCTGTTTTTT. Its translation is CASSGSGWGGELFF. The V and J genes are TRBV11-2 and TRBJ2-2, with a tentative D call TRBD2 (5 bases). This CDR3 has 14 amino acids. CDR1 is SGHAT and CDR2 is FQNNGV in the germline V gene. The V and J ends lost 6 bases and 7 bases respectively, with 15 bases between them.

The DNA of the CDR3 is TGCGCCAGCAGCGTTAGCGGGGAAGAGACCCAGTACTTC. Its protein is CASSVSGEETQYF. The chain has TRBV5-1 and TRBJ2-5; 8 bases line up with TRBD2. After removal of 4 bases from V and 3 bases from J, the junction contained 2 bases not matched to a gene. Germline V gene lookup returns CDR1 SGHRS and CDR2 YFSETQ. CDR3 length: 13 amino acids.

This clone showed up just a few times. The sample contains more than one DNA sequence encoding this CDR3. The chain links TRBV6-5 to TRBJ1-3, with D hard to call. V shed 2 bases and J shed 0 bases, with 5 bases lying between them. This CDR3 is 14 amino acids long. Germline loops: CDR1 MNHEY, CDR2 SVGAGI. CDR3 residues: CASSYRGSGNTIYF. The DNA for the CDR3 is TGTGCCAGCAGTTACCGGGGCTCTGGAAACACCATATATTTT.